This T cell receptor beta chain was captured in a study of a mutant IDH1 vaccine in newly diagnosed glioma. Across the study: Treated patients comprised 62.5% males and roughly 40% females, mean age 40.4 years. It was radiotherapy, temozolomide, or both that patients received previously, with most receiving both. General observations from the study: Apparently, pseudoprogression bore no relation to changes among the top peripheral T cell clonotypes.

A note on this clone: The antigen remains undetermined.

From germline, CDR1 is MNHEY and CDR2 SVGAGI. The V gene lost 0 bases and the J gene lost 5 bases, with 8 bases spanning the gap. The CDR3 runs 13 residues. The time point: week 23, last vaccination. Each vaccine dose was 300 ug of mutant IDH1 20-mer peptide, with topical imiquimod. New WHO grade 3 or 4 IDH1-mutant, ATRX-lost astrocytomas were present in all donors. Here immunoSEQ multiplex PCR was the method, and the copy in TCRdb shows in-frame clones only, minus some. The sample has 50,000 to 65,000 clones, around 87% seen once. The V call is TRBV6-5, the J call TRBJ2-7; D perhaps matches TRBD1 (5 bases). Here the sequenced sample was PBMCs, taken from a glioma patient whose treatment included an IDH1 peptide vaccine. The clonotype comes from a middle-aged man with glioma. The CDR3 here is CASSYSNRNEQYF. CDR3 DNA: TGTGCCAGCAGTTACTCGAACAGGAACGAGCAGTACTTC.